The 27 T cell receptor beta chains below all came from one sample that was sequenced in a study of shared clonotypes between healthy human individuals. CD45RO-negative CD8 cells positively selected for CCR7 made up the naive population, which excluded terminally differentiated effector memory CD45RA+ cells. Here immunoSEQ multiplex PCR was the method, and the copy in TCRdb shows in-frame clones only, minus some. This sample has roughly 2,000,000 clones, with just under 95% found just once. What was sequenced was naive CD8+ T cells from PBMCs. The receptors derive from a man younger than 35 in good health. Some clones in this sample may be carry-over from other donors' samples.

J is TRBJ1-5 and V is TRBV7-2, with D unclear. Trimming stripped 4 bases from V and 1 base from J, with 14 bases between. This CDR3 has 16 residues. Germline CDR1 is SGHTA and CDR2 is FQGNSA. CDR3 amino acids: CASSSRPRESNQPQHF. CDR3 bases: TGTGCCAGCAGCTCCCGGCCGAGGGAGAGCAATCAGCCCCAGCATTTT.

This clone showed up just once. The J gene is TRBJ1-5, the V gene TRBV2; TRBD1 aligns across 10 bases. Trimming removed 6 bases from V and 5 bases from J; junction bases left unmatched: 13. The V gene's germline CDR1 is SNHLY and CDR2 FYNNEI. The length of the CDR3 is 17 residues. The CDR3 here is CASRETAGQGLDQPQHF. The DNA of the CDR3 is TGTGCCAGCAGGGAGACAGCGGGACAGGGGCTGGATCAGCCCCAGCATTTT.

In this sample, this clone turned up once. Distinct nucleotide sequences in the sample also encode this CDR3. The rearrangement uses TRBV28 and TRBJ1-1; 9 bases agree with TRBD1. Germline V gene lookup returns CDR1 MDHEN and CDR2 SYDVKM. Trimming at V came to 4 bases and at J to 5 bases, leaving 5 bases not matched to a gene. The CDR3 is 14 residues long. DNA of the CDR3: TGTGCCAGCAGTTCAGGACAGGGGAGTACTGAAGCTTTCTTT. Amino acids: CASSSGQGSTEAFF. Full variable domain (outside the CDR3, taken from reference TRBV28 and TRBJ1-1): DVKVTQSSRYLVKRTGEKVFLECVQDMDHENMFWYRQDPGLGLRLIYFSYDVKMKEKGDIPEGYSVSREKKERFSLILESASTNQTSMYLCASSSGQGSTEAFFGQGTRLTVV.

The chain uses TRBV10-1 and TRBJ2-7; possibly TRBD2 for D (5 bases). The CDR3 runs 13 residues. Germline CDR1 reads WNHNN; CDR2 reads SYGVQD (reference sequence). V was cut by 4 bases and J by 6 bases, with 13 bases left in between. The CDR3 region is CASSGTAGGEQYF. CDR3 DNA sequence: TGCGCCAGCAGTGGAACGGCGGGTGGCGAGCAGTACTTC.

This clone came up once. The V gene is TRBV5-8, the J gene TRBJ2-3; D remains unclear. V was cut by 0 bases and J by 1 base, with 12 bases left in between. Germline V gene data show CDR1 as SGHTS and CDR2 as YDEGEE. The CDR3 extends over 16 amino acids. In DNA, the CDR3 is TGTGCCAGCAGCTTGGACCCCCGTCGCGGCACAGATACGCAGTATTTT. It encodes CASSLDPRRGTDTQYF.

The chain is built from TRBV11-2 and TRBJ1-1; 8 bases align to TRBD1. Germline trimming cut 5 bases from V and 4 bases from J; bases unmatched to any gene: 9. The germline V gene has CDR1 SGHAT and CDR2 FQNNGV. The CDR3 has 15 residues. CDR3 bases: TGTGCCAGCAGCCCCCGACAGGGGTTGGCCACTGAAGCTTTCTTT. It codes for CASSPRQGLATEAFF.

The chain couples TRBV6-5 to TRBJ2-3; TRBD2 agrees at 8 bases. The CDR3 contains 16 residues. Germline CDR1 MNHEY, CDR2 SVGAGI. V dropped 0 bases and J dropped 0; count of bases not matched to a gene: 2. This CDR3 is CASSYSQRESTDTQYF. CDR3 DNA: TGTGCCAGCAGTTACTCCCAGCGGGAGAGCACAGATACGCAGTATTTT.

J is TRBJ1-2 and V is TRBV6-4, with D uncertain. The CDR3 length is 12 residues. V shed 2 bases and J shed 10 bases, with 11 bases lying between them. From germline, CDR1 is MRHNA and CDR2 SNTAGT. For the CDR3, the DNA is TGTGCCAGCAGTGACAGGTTCCAAAACTACACCTTC. Its protein product is CASSDRFQNYTF.

This chain's CDR3 is CASSLEPSGLSYEQYF. CDR3 bases: TGTGCCAGCAGCTTAGAGCCGTCAGGGCTCTCCTACGAGCAGTACTTC. The chain employs TRBV7-2 and TRBJ2-7, with D tentatively TRBD1 (5 bases). Germline V lookup: CDR1 SGHTA, CDR2 FQGNSA. CDR3 length: 16 residues. V was trimmed by 1 base and J by 0 bases, leaving 13 bases between them.

The V and J genes are TRBV4-1 and TRBJ1-1; a possible D gene is TRBD1 (5 bases). There are 15 residues in the CDR3. Germline lookup yields CDR1 MGHRA and CDR2 YSYEKL. Between the trimmed V and J ends, which lost 1 base and 10 bases, there was a span of 19 bases. CDR3 loop: CASSQGGWTESGAFF. In DNA form, the CDR3 reads TGCGCCAGCAGCCAAGGGGGCTGGACCGAATCCGGAGCTTTCTTT.

This rearrangement joins TRBV6-1 to TRBJ1-2; D unresolved. From germline, CDR1 is MNHNS and CDR2 SASEGT. This CDR3 has 11 amino acids. V was clipped by 5 bases and J by 7 bases, with 8 bases between them. CDR3 nucleotide sequence: TGTGCCAGCAGTCAAGGTGGTGGCTACACCTTC. Translating it yields CASSQGGGYTF.

The chain couples TRBV19 to TRBJ1-2; tentative D call: TRBD1 (6 bases). V lost 7 bases to trimming and J lost 0 bases, with 18 bases between them. The CDR3 is 16 amino acids. Germline CDR1 reads LNHDA; CDR2 reads SQIVND (reference sequence). CDR3 sequence (DNA): TGTGCCAGTAAAGGGGGACTAATTTCCCCTAACTATGGCTACACCTTC. Amino acids: CASKGGLISPNYGYTF.

This clone was recorded only once. The V call is TRBV12-5, the J call TRBJ2-2; 11 bases map to TRBD2. Germline loops: CDR1 LGHNT, CDR2 FRNRAP. The J segment lost 0 bases and the V segment lost 4 bases, leaving 13 bases of the junction unmatched. This CDR3 contains 20 residues. The CDR3 is CASGSQVVLTSGANTGELFF. As DNA, the CDR3 is TGTGCTAGTGGTTCCCAGGTTGTTTTGACTAGCGGGGCGAACACCGGGGAGCTGTTTTTT.

The V gene is TRBV5-1, the J gene TRBJ2-5, with 10 bases that match TRBD2. The ends lost 0 bases at V and 4 bases at J; junction bases unmatched: 6. Germline CDR1 SGHRS, CDR2 YFSETQ. The CDR3 has 16 residues. CDR3 in amino acids: CASSLALAGTPETQYF. In DNA, the CDR3 is TGCGCCAGCAGCTTGGCACTAGCGGGAACCCCAGAGACCCAGTACTTC.

The rearrangement uses TRBV30 and TRBJ2-7; 7 nucleotides align to TRBD2. Germline CDR1 and CDR2: GTSNPN and SVGIG (reference sequence). CDR3 size: 14 residues. J gave up 5 bases and V 0 bases, and 7 bases lay outside the gene matches. CDR3 bases: TGTGCCTGGAGTGTAGGCTCGGGAGGCGACGAGCAGTACTTC. Translating gives CAWSVGSGGDEQYF.

This chain connects TRBV7-3 to TRBJ2-7; TRBD2 might be the D (6 bases). V shed 5 bases and J shed 3 bases, with 14 bases lying between them. There are 14 residues in the CDR3. Germline loops: CDR1 SGHTA, CDR2 FQGTGA. The CDR3 reads CASSVRAGYYEQYF. In nucleotides, the CDR3 is TGTGCCAGCAGCGTCCGGGCGGGGTACTACGAGCAGTACTTC.

This chain connects TRBV5-1 to TRBJ2-4; 7 positions match TRBD1. CDR1 SGHRS and CDR2 YFSETQ come from the germline V gene. Trimming at V came to 3 bases and at J to 4 bases, leaving 4 bases not matched to a gene. The CDR3 has 14 amino acids. The CDR3 DNA reads TGCGCCAGCAGCTCAGGGACAGAGAAAAACATTCAGTACTTC. Protein product: CASSSGTEKNIQYF.

The chain couples TRBV30 to TRBJ2-1; D gene uncertain. Germline CDR1 and CDR2: GTSNPN and SVGIG (reference sequence). Deletions cut 5 bases from V and 8 bases from J, with 13 bases between. The CDR3 runs 12 residues. Here the CDR3 reads CAWLRALDEQFF. The CDR3 bases are TGTGCCTGGCTCCGGGCCCTCGATGAGCAGTTCTTC. Full variable domain (missing parts from reference TRBV30 and TRBJ2-1): SQTIHQWPATLVQPVGSPLSLECTVEGTSNPNLYWYRQAAGRGLQLLFYSVGIGQISSEVPQNLSASRPQDRQFILSSKKLLLSDSGFYLCAWLRALDEQFFGPGTRLTVL.

A few counts support this clone. The chain carries TRBV14 and TRBJ2-7; no definite D call. The CDR3 contains 13 residues. Germline CDR1 is SGHDN and CDR2 is FVKESK. V was cut by 4 bases and J by 2 bases, with 9 bases left in between. The CDR3 is CASSPRRAYEQYF. CDR3 DNA sequence: TGTGCCAGCAGCCCCCGTCGGGCCTACGAGCAGTACTTC.

The table lists this clone with a count of one. This chain uses TRBV6-1 with TRBJ2-5; unclear D gene. CDR3 length equals 13 residues. Trimming removed 6 bases at V and 4 bases at J, with 12 bases between. Per the germline V gene, CDR1 is MNHNS and CDR2 is SASEGT. The CDR3 sequence: CASRRLTAETQYF. The CDR3 DNA follows: TGTGCCAGCAGAAGACTCACCGCAGAGACCCAGTACTTC.

The chain uses TRBV4-3 and TRBJ2-7, with 7 bases matching TRBD2. V lost 4 bases and J lost 5; bases outside the gene matches: 11. In germline, CDR1 is LGHNA, CDR2 YSLEER. The CDR3 has 15 residues. This CDR3 reads CASSPREAVGDEQYF. The CDR3, as DNA: TGCGCCAGCAGCCCCCGGGAGGCCGTTGGGGACGAGCAGTACTTC.

The CDR3 coding sequence is TGTGCCAGCAGCTTAGGCGGAGTAGTCCGTACCGGGGAGCTGTTTTTT. This translates into CASSLGGVVRTGELFF. This chain connects TRBV7-3 to TRBJ2-2; D ambiguous. The CDR3 is 16 residues long. Trimming cost V 2 bases and J 5 bases, with 15 bases left between them. Germline CDR1 SGHTA, CDR2 FQGTGA.

V gene TRBV7-2 combines with J gene TRBJ2-7; 7 bases match TRBD2. The trim removed 5 bases at V and 5 bases at J, leaving 15 bases unmatched. The CDR3 covers 16 residues. CDR1 and CDR2 (germline): SGHTA, FQGNSA. CDR3 protein: CASSPNSLAAFNEQYF. The CDR3 bases are TGTGCCAGCAGCCCGAACTCGCTAGCGGCCTTCAACGAGCAGTACTTC.

This sequence joins TRBV5-8 and TRBJ1-2; D is unresolved. The V gene's germline CDR1 is SGHTS and CDR2 YDEGEE. The V and J ends lost 2 bases and 7 bases respectively, with 9 bases between them. CDR3 length: 12 residues. CDR3 protein: CASSLVVPGYTF. As DNA, the CDR3 is TGTGCCAGCAGCTTAGTGGTGCCTGGCTACACCTTC.

The chain links TRBV7-2 to TRBJ1-2; the match to TRBD1 covers 7 bases. Trimming took 0 bases from V and 5 from J; bases not matched to a gene: 6. Germline loops: CDR1 SGHTA, CDR2 FQGNSA. This CDR3 is 15 amino acids long. CDR3 residues: CASSLATGTVYGYTF. For the CDR3, the DNA is TGTGCCAGCAGCTTAGCGACCGGGACAGTTTATGGCTACACCTTC.

J is TRBJ2-1 and V is TRBV28, with 8 bases matching TRBD2. The CDR3 has 16 residues. With V trimmed by 2 bases and J by 3 bases, 6 bases remained unmatched. Germline V gene sequence: CDR1 MDHEN, CDR2 SYDVKM. The CDR3 reads CASSLASLAGYNEQFF. The CDR3 region has the DNA TGTGCCAGCAGTTTAGCAAGTCTAGCGGGCTACAATGAGCAGTTCTTC. Variable domain in full (rest from reference TRBV28 and TRBJ2-1): DVKVTQSSRYLVKRTGEKVFLECVQDMDHENMFWYRQDPGLGLRLIYFSYDVKMKEKGDIPEGYSVSREKKERFSLILESASTNQTSMYLCASSLASLAGYNEQFFGPGTRLTVL.

V usage is TRBV7-9 and J usage is TRBJ2-2; TRBD1 might be the D (5 bases). Germline V CDR1 and CDR2: SEHNR, FQNEAQ (reference sequence). Trimming took 2 bases from V and 4 from J, leaving 11 bases between them. This CDR3 is built from 15 residues. CDR3 protein: CASSLRGASTGELFF. The CDR3, as DNA: TGTGCCAGCAGCTTAAGGGGCGCGTCCACCGGGGAGCTGTTTTTT. Complete variable domain (other parts from reference TRBV7-9 and TRBJ2-2): DTGVSQNPRHKITKRGQNVTFRCDPISEHNRLYWYRQTLGQGPEFLTYFQNEAQLEKSRLLSDRFSAERPKGSFSTLEIQRTEQGDSAMYLCASSLRGASTGELFFGEGSRLTVL.